The rows below give T cell receptor beta chains drawn from one sample of a study of PD-1 blockade in classical Hodgkin lymphoma. Profiled with immunoSEQ multiplex PCR; TCRdb holds only in-frame clones, not every one. The data show 40,000 to 65,000 clones, over 70% seen once. This specimen consisted of peripheral blood mononuclear cells (PBMCs), obtained at baseline. These receptor sequences come from a human donor with classical Hodgkin lymphoma. Each CDR3 is given with its conserved first and last residue. The order of the fields is J gene, clone size, D gene, V gene, CDR3 DNA, CDR3 protein. A D gene is named only where the DNA matches it firmly. Clone size, where shown, is once, few, many, or a class for clones that have expanded.

TRBJ2-1	.	.	TRBV11-2	TGTGCCAGCAGCTTAGATCCTTCCTACAATGAGCAGTTCTTC	CASSLDPSYNEQFF
TRBJ2-6	.	.	TRBV19	TGTGCCAGTACGATCTCTGGGGCCAACGTCCTGACTTTC	CASTISGANVLTF
TRBJ2-7	.	TRBD2	TRBV12-5	TGTGCTAGTGGTTTGGTACTAGCGGGGACCACCTACGAGCAGTACTTC	CASGLVLAGTTYEQYF
TRBJ2-3	.	.	TRBV9	TGTGCCAGCAACCGCTCAGGTTCCACAGATACGCAGTATTTT	CASNRSGSTDTQYF
TRBJ1-6	.	.	TRBV7-7	TGTGCCAGCAGCGCCGATGCCAATTCACCCCTCCACTTT	CASSADANSPLHF
TRBJ1-1	.	.	TRBV11-2	TGTGCCAGCAGCTCGCCCCGCAGGCCCAGTGAAGCTTTCTTT	CASSSPRRPSEAFF
TRBJ2-5	.	.	TRBV25-1	TGTGCCAGCCGTTCGGTTGCCTGGGACGGGGAGACCCAGTACTTC	CASRSVAWDGETQYF
TRBJ2-3	.	.	TRBV5-6	TGTGCCAGCAAGGCTCGCACAGATACGCAGTATTTT	CASKARTDTQYF
TRBJ1-2	.	TRBD1	TRBV11-1	TGTGCCAGCAGCTCCTACAGGGGTGTTAACTATGGCTACACCTTC	CASSSYRGVNYGYTF
TRBJ1-3	.	.	TRBV10-3	TGTGCCGTGGGTGGGACCTCTGGAAACACCATATATTTT	CAVGGTSGNTIYF
TRBJ2-1	.	.	TRBV27	TGTGCCAGCAGTTTACGGGAGCCCTACAATGAGCAGTTCTTC	CASSLREPYNEQFF
TRBJ2-7	.	.	TRBV19	TGTGCCAGTAGTTGGCGAACGGCCCAATCCTCCTACGAGCAGTACTTC	CASSWRTAQSSYEQYF
TRBJ2-1	.	.	TRBV7-8	TGTGCCAGCAGCAAGGGGGTGGATGAGCAGTTCTTC	CASSKGVDEQFF
TRBJ2-7	.	TRBD2	TRBV5-4	TGTGCCAGCAGCTATTGGGGGCTAGCGGGAGTCGAGAAGTACTTC	CASSYWGLAGVEKYF
TRBJ2-7	.	.	TRBV7-9	TGTGCCAGCAGCCCGCCGGCGGGACTCTACGAGCAGTACTTC	CASSPPAGLYEQYF
TRBJ1-1	.	.	TRBV13	TGTGCCAGCAGCCCTAGGGCTTTCTTT	CASSPRAFF
TRBJ1-1	.	.	TRBV10-3	TGTGCCACCACGACAGAATCGGAGGCACCTGAAGCTTTCTTT	CATTTESEAPEAFF
TRBJ1-1	.	.	TRBV7-9	TGTGCCAGCCGGGACGGGGTGAACACTGAAGCTTTCTTT	CASRDGVNTEAFF
TRBJ1-5	.	.	TRBV7-2	TGTGCCAGCAGCTTGGTTAGCAATCAGCCCCAGCATTTT	CASSLVSNQPQHF
TRBJ2-2	.	.	TRBV7-9	TGTGCCAGCAGCTTGGTACTAGGTCCCGAAGGCGGGGAGCTGTTTTTT	CASSLVLGPEGGELFF
TRBJ2-5	.	.	TRBV30	TGTGCCTGGAGTCCCCTCCAGACCCAGTACTTC	CAWSPLQTQYF
TRBJ1-2	.	TRBD1	TRBV18	TGTGCCAGCTCACCCGGGACAGACCCTTCCCTGGGCTACACCTTC	CASSPGTDPSLGYTF
TRBJ2-2	.	.	TRBV29-1	TGCAGCGTTGCGGGGACGAACACCGGGGAGCTGTTTTTT	CSVAGTNTGELFF
TRBJ2-3	.	.	TRBV14	TGTGCCAGCAGCCGAGACCTACGCACAGATACGCAGTATTTT	CASSRDLRTDTQYF
TRBJ2-5	.	.	TRBV6-5	TGTGCCAGCAGTTACTCCCCGGGGGGCCTTAAAGAGACCCAGTACTTC	CASSYSPGGLKETQYF
TRBJ1-2	.	.	TRBV15	TGTGCCACCAGCAGAGTGGGGGGGGCGTCCCAACCAGCTAACTATGGCTACACCTTC	CATSRVGGASQPANYGYTF
TRBJ2-3	once	.	TRBV5-1	TGCGCCAGCAGCTTGGGAACTACTAGCACAGATACGCAGTATTTT	CASSLGTTSTDTQYF
TRBJ1-2	few	.	TRBV19	TGTGCCAGTAGTATCGAGGCATCCTATGGCTACACCTTC	CASSIEASYGYTF
TRBJ1-2	.	.	TRBV29-1	TGCAGCGTCGTGATGGTGGGGGTTGGAGGCTACACCTTC	CSVVMVGVGGYTF
TRBJ1-4	.	TRBD1	TRBV18	TGTGCCAGCAGGGACAGGGGAAGACCTAATGAAAAACTGTTTTTT	CASRDRGRPNEKLFF
TRBJ1-2	.	.	TRBV5-1	TGCGCCAGCAGCTTGGGGGGAGGCTATGGCTACACCTTC	CASSLGGGYGYTF
TRBJ2-3	.	.	TRBV7-8	TGTGCCAGCAGCTGGGACCGAGATACGCAGTATTTT	CASSWDRDTQYF
TRBJ2-2	.	TRBD1	TRBV5-4	TGTGCCAGCAGTTTCGGGACAGCGAATCTCAACACCGGGGAGCTGTTTTTT	CASSFGTANLNTGELFF
TRBJ2-1	.	TRBD1	TRBV7-3	TGTGCCAGCAGCCCCGGGACAGGACCGAGCTCCTACAATGAGCAGTTCTTC	CASSPGTGPSSYNEQFF
TRBJ1-5	.	.	TRBV6-6	TGTGCCAGCGCTACAAGGATGGGCAATCAGCCCCAGCATTTT	CASATRMGNQPQHF
TRBJ2-5	.	TRBD2	TRBV7-2	TGTGCCAGCAGCGGACTTTGGGGCGGGGGGATAGAGACCCAGTACTTC	CASSGLWGGGIETQYF
TRBJ2-3	.	.	TRBV4-1	TGCGCCAGCAGCCAAGAGGCAGTAACAGATACGCAGTATTTT	CASSQEAVTDTQYF
TRBJ1-5	.	.	TRBV19	TGTGCCAGTAGTATAGACAGCTATTATAGCAATCAGCCCCAGCATTTT	CASSIDSYYSNQPQHF
TRBJ2-3	few	TRBD1	TRBV11-2	TGTGCCAGCAGCTTAGGGGCAGGGGGAAGCACAGATACGCAGTATTTT	CASSLGAGGSTDTQYF
TRBJ1-1	.	.	TRBV10-1	TGCGCCAGCAGTTCTGACAAGAACACTGAAGCTTTCTTT	CASSSDKNTEAFF
TRBJ1-3	.	TRBD1	TRBV4-3	TGCGCCAGCAGCCAATCCCCGGGACAGGGGCTGAACACCATATATTTT	CASSQSPGQGLNTIYF
TRBJ2-7	.	.	TRBV7-9	TGTGCCAGCAGCTTAGGACTCAGCTCCTACGAGCAGTACTTC	CASSLGLSSYEQYF
TRBJ2-6	.	.	TRBV11-3	TGTGCCAGCAGCTTAGGCGGAGCCTACTCTGGGGCCAACGTCCTGACTTTC	CASSLGGAYSGANVLTF
TRBJ2-1	.	.	TRBV12-5	TGTGCTAGTGGTTTGGAACACCCCGCTTACAATGAGCAGTTCTTC	CASGLEHPAYNEQFF
TRBJ1-4	.	.	TRBV6-6	TGTGCCAGCAGTTCCACCGGGACGGCAGAAAAACTGTTTTTT	CASSSTGTAEKLFF
TRBJ2-1	.	TRBD2	TRBV6-5	TGTGCCAGCAGTTACGGCCTAGCGGGAGTTAGCGATGAGCAGTTCTTC	CASSYGLAGVSDEQFF
TRBJ2-1	.	.	TRBV29-1	TGCAGCGTTCACACGGGACTGGCCCGAAACACCTACAATGAGCAGTTCTTC	CSVHTGLARNTYNEQFF
TRBJ2-7	.	.	TRBV9	TGTGCCAGCAGCGTAACTGGGGTTAGCTCCTACGAGCAGTACTTC	CASSVTGVSSYEQYF
TRBJ2-3	few	.	TRBV7-9	TGTGCCAGCAGCTTAGGGGGGGACAGCCGCACAGATACGCAGTATTTT	CASSLGGDSRTDTQYF
TRBJ2-3	.	TRBD2	TRBV5-1	TGCGCCAGCAGCTTGAGGACTAGCGGGCGTGTCGCAGATACGCAGTATTTT	CASSLRTSGRVADTQYF
TRBJ1-3	.	TRBD1	TRBV4-3	TGCGCCAGCAGCCAAGGAGCTGCAGGGGGCACAGGGGACACCATATATTTT	CASSQGAAGGTGDTIYF
TRBJ2-1	.	TRBD2	TRBV19	TGTGCCAGTAGTATTTGGGCGGGACTAGCGGGGAATGAGCAGTTCTTC	CASSIWAGLAGNEQFF
TRBJ2-2	.	.	TRBV7-9	TGTGCCAGCAGCTCATTGGCCCTACAAAACACCGGGGAGCTGTTTTTT	CASSSLALQNTGELFF
TRBJ2-6	.	.	TRBV12-5	TGTGCTAGTGGCCCAATCGTAGGGCTCCTGACTTTC	CASGPIVGLLTF
TRBJ2-1	.	.	TRBV19	TGTGCCAGTAGAAATCCGGGACGGACCAATGAGCAGTTCTTC	CASRNPGRTNEQFF
TRBJ2-7	few	TRBD1	TRBV19	TGTGCCACTACGGACAGGACCTACGAGCAGTACTTC	CATTDRTYEQYF
TRBJ2-7	.	.	TRBV2	TGTGCCAGCAGTGCAGGATACGAGCAGTACTTC	CASSAGYEQYF
TRBJ1-2	few	.	TRBV2	TGTGCCAGCAGGCAGGAGAACTATGGCTACACCTTC	CASRQENYGYTF
TRBJ2-5	.	.	TRBV10-3	TGTGCCATCAGTGAGGGGCTAGTTTTCCAAGAGACCCAGTACTTC	CAISEGLVFQETQYF
TRBJ2-1	.	.	TRBV2	TGTGCCAGCTACTCGGACATGGCCTTTGATGAGCAGTTCTTC	CASYSDMAFDEQFF